Each of the 24 T cell receptor beta chains below was sequenced from the same sample in a study of T cells in localized non-small cell lung cancer. The assay was immunoSEQ multiplex PCR, and TCRdb's table has in-frame clones only and misses some. Found here are some 38,000 clones, roughly nine tenths of them singletons; the top ten hold around 6.5%. The sequenced sample was peripheral blood, obtained before any cancer treatment. These receptors were taken from a female donor older than 55 with stage I lung adenocarcinoma.

The genes are TRBV28 and TRBJ1-1; D gene ambiguous. There are 11 residues in the CDR3. Looked up from germline, CDR1 is MDHEN and CDR2 is SYDVKM. V was clipped by 2 bases and J by 7 bases, with 5 bases between them. The CDR3 region is CASSLTDEAFF. The CDR3 coding sequence is TGTGCCAGCAGTTTAACAGATGAAGCTTTCTTT.

The V and J genes are TRBV19 and TRBJ1-1; the D gene is possibly TRBD1 (5 bases). Germline CDR1 reads LNHDA; CDR2 reads SQIVND (reference sequence). With 6 bases removed from V and 2 bases from J, the gap between germline ends came to 10 bases. The CDR3 is 13 residues long. In nucleotides, the CDR3 is TGTGCCAGTAGGATGCAGGGTAACACTGAAGCTTTCTTT. This translates into CASRMQGNTEAFF.

The chain combines TRBV29-1 with TRBJ2-3, with D uncertain. CDR1 and CDR2 from the germline V gene are SQVTM and ANQGSEA. This CDR3 is 15 amino acids long. V was clipped by 2 bases and J by 2 bases, with 14 bases between them. The CDR3: CSVEWRGVLTDTQYF. In DNA form, the CDR3 reads TGCAGCGTTGAATGGAGAGGAGTTCTCACAGATACGCAGTATTTT.

In its sample, this clone was seen once. The J gene is TRBJ2-5, the V gene TRBV10-3; D possibly corresponds to TRBD1 (6 bases). V lost 10 bases and J 5 bases, leaving 20 bases between the germline ends. The germline CDR1 and CDR2 sequences are ENHRY and SYGVKD. The CDR3 runs to 14 residues. The CDR3 coding sequence is TGTGCCACCCTGAAACAGGGAACCCGGGAGACCCAGTACTTC. It specifies CATLKQGTRETQYF.

This clone showed up just a few times. The CDR3 DNA reads as TGTGCCAGCAGTCCCCGGGGGGCAGGGAGATATGGCTACACCTTC. As protein: CASSPRGAGRYGYTF. The V gene is TRBV28, the J gene TRBJ1-2; tentative D call: TRBD1 (6 bases). V dropped 5 bases and J dropped 5 bases, with 18 bases sitting between them. The CDR3 length is 15 residues. The V gene's germline CDR1 is MDHEN and CDR2 SYDVKM.

The chain carries TRBV19 and TRBJ2-2, with 7 bases identical to TRBD1. Germline V gene lookup returns CDR1 LNHDA and CDR2 SQIVND (reference sequence). The CDR3 loop spans 15 amino acids. J was trimmed by 4 bases and V by 1 base; bases with no gene match: 3. CDR3 in amino acids: CASSIGSGGTGELFF. CDR3 bases: TGTGCCAGTAGTATAGGGTCAGGGGGCACCGGGGAGCTGTTTTTT.

This chain uses TRBV9 with TRBJ2-5; 8 bases align to TRBD2. J was trimmed by 2 bases and V by 4 bases; bases with no gene match: 13. Per germline, CDR1 SGDLS and CDR2 YYNGEE. The CDR3 sequence is 17 residues long. The CDR3 nucleotides read TGTGCCAGCAGCCCCCGTGTGGGAGCGGGGGCACAAGAGACCCAGTACTTC. Translated, it gives CASSPRVGAGAQETQYF.

The rearrangement links TRBV11-2 to TRBJ2-7, with 12 positions matching TRBD2. The CDR3 runs to 15 residues. With V trimmed by 4 bases and J by 2 bases, 3 bases remained unmatched. Germline CDR1 reads SGHAT; CDR2 reads FQNNGV. In DNA form, the CDR3 reads TGTGCCAGCAGCTCAGGACTAGCGGGGACCTACGAGCAGTACTTC. It codes for CASSSGLAGTYEQYF.

This clone has just one count. The V gene is TRBV27, the J gene TRBJ2-3; 12 bases line up with TRBD1. The CDR3 is 14 amino acids. The germline V gene encodes CDR1 MNHEY and CDR2 SMNVEV (reference sequence). With V trimmed by 4 bases and J by 11 bases, 7 bases remained unmatched. This CDR3 is CASSWGTGGSVQYF. Written as DNA, the CDR3 is TGTGCCAGCAGTTGGGGGACAGGGGGCTCAGTGCAGTATTTT.

The chain uses TRBV11-2 and TRBJ2-2, with D perhaps TRBD2 (6 bases). The germline V gene encodes CDR1 SGHAT and CDR2 FQNNGV. V lost 4 bases, J lost 5 bases, and 17 bases lay in between. CDR3 size: 16 residues. In DNA, the CDR3 is TGTGCCAGCAGCTGGAATACGGGGGTAAAGACCGGGGAGCTGTTTTTT. Translation: CASSWNTGVKTGELFF. Together with reference TRBV11-2 and TRBJ2-2, the CDR3 gives the full variable domain: EAGVAQSPRYKIIEKRQSVAFWCNPISGHATLYWYQQILGQGPKLLIQFQNNGVVDDSQLPKDRFSAERLKGVDSTLKIQPAKLEDSAVYLCASSWNTGVKTGELFFGEGSRLTVL.

This sequence joins TRBV7-9 and TRBJ2-3; 11 nucleotides match TRBD2. The V segment lost 5 bases and the J segment 3 bases; nucleotides outside the gene matches: 4. CDR1 is SEHNR and CDR2 is FQNEAQ in the germline V gene (reference sequence). This CDR3 is built from 15 residues. CDR3: CASSILAGETDTQYF. The CDR3 region has the DNA TGTGCCAGCAGCATACTAGCGGGGGAGACAGATACGCAGTATTTT. The complete variable domain, with remaining parts taken from reference TRBV7-9 and TRBJ2-3, reads DTGVSQNPRHKITKRGQNVTFRCDPISEHNRLYWYRQTLGQGPEFLTYFQNEAQLEKSRLLSDRFSAERPKGSFSTLEIQRTEQGDSAMYLCASSILAGETDTQYFGPGTRLTVL.

The rearrangement uses TRBV7-2 and TRBJ1-1, with TRBD1 matching over 10 bases. The germline V gene has CDR1 SGHTA and CDR2 FQGNSA. CDR3 length: 17 amino acids. J gave up 5 bases and V 5 bases, and 14 bases lay outside the gene matches. As DNA, the CDR3 is TGTGCCAGCAGCCACCACGTCCCGGGACAGGGGAGAACTGAAGCTTTCTTT. Translated, it gives CASSHHVPGQGRTEAFF.

This clone was seen once. V gene TRBV6-1 combines with J gene TRBJ2-2; 7 bases agree with TRBD1. V dropped 5 bases and J dropped 6; count of bases not matched to a gene: 3. The CDR3 sequence is 13 residues long. Germline V CDR1 and CDR2: MNHNS, SASEGT. CDR3 amino acids: CASSFDRAGELFF. CDR3 sequence (DNA): TGTGCCAGCAGTTTTGACAGGGCCGGGGAGCTGTTTTTT.

The V call is TRBV4-1, the J call TRBJ1-6, with TRBD1 as a possible D gene (5 bases). Trimming stripped 0 bases from V and 6 bases from J, with 21 bases between. The germline V gene encodes CDR1 MGHRA and CDR2 YSYEKL. CDR3 length equals 19 residues. The CDR3 DNA follows: TGCGCCAGCAGCCAAGAAGCGCCCCAGGGTTGGGATGGTAATTCACCCCTCCACTTT. This sequence encodes CASSQEAPQGWDGNSPLHF.

The chain employs TRBV18 and TRBJ1-3, with D perhaps TRBD1 (6 bases). Trimming removed 2 bases from V and 2 bases from J, with 13 bases in between. The CDR3 sequence is 16 residues long. Germline assignment: CDR1 KGHSH and CDR2 LQKENI. The CDR3 loop reads CASSPTTGLAGNTIYF. In nucleotides, the CDR3 is TGTGCCAGCTCACCAACCACAGGGCTTGCTGGAAACACCATATATTTT.

The V call is TRBV11-3, the J call TRBJ2-7; 9 bases agree with TRBD2. The CDR3 is 15 residues long. With V trimmed by 5 bases and J by 3 bases, 8 bases remained unmatched. CDR1 and CDR2 from the germline V gene are SGHNT and YENEEA. The CDR3 spells CASSALAGDFYEQYF. Written as DNA, the CDR3 is TGTGCCAGCAGCGCCTTAGCGGGGGACTTCTACGAGCAGTACTTC.

This chain connects TRBV19 to TRBJ1-2; D is possibly TRBD1 (5 bases). The V gene's germline CDR1 is LNHDA and CDR2 SQIVND (reference sequence). V lost 0 bases, J lost 5 bases, and 10 bases lay in between. CDR3 size: 14 residues. This CDR3 is CASSIDRARYGYTF. The CDR3 DNA sequence: TGTGCCAGTAGTATAGACAGGGCCCGGTATGGCTACACCTTC.

This chain uses TRBV28 with TRBJ1-5; D unresolved. CDR1 MDHEN and CDR2 SYDVKM come from the germline V gene. The CDR3 consists of 12 residues. V was pared by 4 bases and J by 5 bases, with 6 bases between. CDR3 sequence reads: CASSSLYQPQHF. The CDR3 region has the DNA TGTGCCAGCAGTTCCCTGTATCAGCCCCAGCATTTT.

The chain recombines TRBV25-1 with TRBJ1-4, with D maybe TRBD1 (5 bases). The germline V and J ends were trimmed by 2 bases and 8 bases, with 12 bases remaining between them. The germline V gene encodes CDR1 MGHDK and CDR2 SYGVNS. The CDR3 totals 14 residues. Here the CDR3 reads CASSEQGSKEKLFF. The CDR3 region has the DNA TGTGCCAGCAGTGAACAGGGTTCAAAGGAAAAACTGTTTTTT. Together with reference TRBV25-1 and TRBJ1-4, the CDR3 gives the full variable domain: EADIYQTPRYLVIGTGKKITLECSQTMGHDKMYWYQQDPGMELHLIHYSYGVNSTEKGDLSSESTVSRIRTEHFPLTLESARPSHTSQYLCASSEQGSKEKLFFGSGTQLSVL.

This rearrangement joins TRBV18 to TRBJ2-2; D is uncertain. The CDR3 loop spans 15 amino acids. V lost 3 bases and J lost 4, with 12 bases in between. CDR1 KGHSH and CDR2 LQKENI come from the germline V gene. The CDR3 sequence: CASSPIFEGTGELFF. CDR3 DNA: TGTGCCAGCTCACCGATCTTCGAAGGCACCGGGGAGCTGTTTTTT. Together with reference TRBV18 and TRBJ2-2, the CDR3 gives the full variable domain: NAGVMQNPRHLVRRRGQEARLRCSPMKGHSHVYWYRQLPEEGLKFMVYLQKENIIDESGMPKERFSAEFPKEGPSILRIQQVVRGDSAAYFCASSPIFEGTGELFFGEGSRLTVL.

This clone was detected a few times. This sequence joins TRBV6-6 and TRBJ1-6, with a weak D call TRBD1 (5 bases). Germline CDR1 and CDR2: MNHNY and SVGAGI (reference sequence). V gave up 6 bases and J gave up 6 bases, with 9 bases separating them. The CDR3 length is 13 residues. CDR3 in amino acids: CASSWDGNSPLHF. CDR3 bases: TGTGCCAGCAGCTGGGACGGTAATTCACCCCTCCACTTT.

The CDR3 bases are TGCGCCAGCAGCCCGAATAGCGGGGGGGCTGCAGATACGCAGTATTTT. Its translation is CASSPNSGGAADTQYF. The chain links TRBV4-1 to TRBJ2-3, with 11 nucleotides matching TRBD2. The CDR3 runs 16 residues. Germline V lookup: CDR1 MGHRA, CDR2 YSYEKL. V trimming: 4 bases; J trimming: 4 bases; junction bases outside the gene matches: 7.

V and J are TRBV18 and TRBJ1-1; D call uncertain. The CDR3 is 15 residues long. V was pared by 1 base and J by 8 bases, with 17 bases between. Germline values: CDR1 KGHSH, CDR2 LQKENI. The CDR3 DNA follows: TGTGCCAGCTCACCACGGGAGACCCAAGTAACCGAAGCTTTCTTT. Translated, it gives CASSPRETQVTEAFF.

V is TRBV5-6 and J is TRBJ2-6; 9 bases are a match to TRBD1. CDR1 is SGHDT and CDR2 is YYEEEE in the germline V gene. Unmatched junction bases numbered 6, after V lost 5 bases and J lost 3 bases. The CDR3 runs 16 residues. In DNA form, the CDR3 reads TGTGCCAGCAGGGTACAGGGGGCTAATGGGGCCAACGTCCTGACTTTC. Its translation is CASRVQGANGANVLTF. Filled out from reference TRBV5-6 and TRBJ2-6, the complete variable domain reads DAGVTQSPTHLIKTRGQQVTLRCSPKSGHDTVSWYQQALGQGPQFIFQYYEEEERQRGNFPDRFSGHQFPNYSSELNVNALLLGDSALYLCASRVQGANGANVLTFGAGSRLTVL.